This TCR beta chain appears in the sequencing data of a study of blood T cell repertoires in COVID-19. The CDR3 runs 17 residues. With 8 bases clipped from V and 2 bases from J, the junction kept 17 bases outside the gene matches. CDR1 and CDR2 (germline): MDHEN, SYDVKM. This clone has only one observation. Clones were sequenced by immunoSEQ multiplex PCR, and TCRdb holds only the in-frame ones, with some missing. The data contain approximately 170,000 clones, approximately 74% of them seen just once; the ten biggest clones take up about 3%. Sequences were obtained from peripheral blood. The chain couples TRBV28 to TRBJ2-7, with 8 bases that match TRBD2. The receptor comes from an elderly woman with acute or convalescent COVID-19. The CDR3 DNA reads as TGTGCCAGCGAACCCCCGGACCTAGCGGGTGGTGCCTACGAGCAGTACTTC. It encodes CASEPPDLAGGAYEQYF. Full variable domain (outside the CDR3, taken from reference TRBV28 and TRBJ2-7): DVKVTQSSRYLVKRTGEKVFLECVQDMDHENMFWYRQDPGLGLRLIYFSYDVKMKEKGDIPEGYSVSREKKERFSLILESASTNQTSMYLCASEPPDLAGGAYEQYFGPGTRLTVT.